The sequence of this T cell receptor beta chain was determined in a study of blood T cell repertoires in COVID-19. Across the whole study: The study drew acute and convalescent COVID-19 samples from the United States, Italy and Spain. Sources were T cells, B-cell-depleted T cells, or PBMCs; the material itself was cDNA or gDNA.

In the study's own analysis: Estimates of nucleated cell counts were drawn from the amplification of reference gene primers. Generated by immunoSEQ multiplex PCR, the TCRdb table keeps only in-frame clones and is missing some. V and J calls and clone size are those listed in that table; D and trimming were worked out from the DNA. The data contain around 140,000 clones, approximately 79% of them singletons. Symptom resolution, clearance, or two negative PCRs marked donors in Cohort 3 as recovered. Trimming removed 8 bases at V and 1 base at J, with 14 bases between. The CDR3 spans 14 residues. Germline loops: CDR1 MNHEY, CDR2 SMNVEV (reference sequence).

The TCR originated in a woman between 50 and 59 years old who had recovered from COVID-19. The chain couples TRBV27 to TRBJ1-1; tentatively, D is TRBD1 (5 bases). Specimen: PBMCs or T cells enriched from blood (not recorded which). CDR3 protein: CASSATGGNTEAFF. CDR3 in DNA: TGTGCCAGCTCTGCTACGGGGGGGAACACTGAAGCTTTCTTT.